The 31 T cell receptor beta chains given below trace back to one sample, sequenced in a study of T cells in Graves' hyperthyroidism and ophthalmopathy. There were TCR beta CDR3 regions amplified from RNA transcripts. Primed by the HTBI set, a first-round RT-PCR was run on the TCR CDR3. MiXCR, applied by TCRdb to the multiplex PCR reads, yields one record per CDR3 protein. The table has fewer than 350,000 distinct CDR3 sequences, roughly 14% seen once. Sequenced material: blood. These TCRs come from a woman in her twenties or thirties with Graves' hyperthyroidism that later progressed to Graves' ophthalmopathy.

This clonotype appeared many times. The chain employs TRBV20-1 and TRBJ2-7; D uncertain. Trimming removed 6 bases from V and 2 bases from J, with 20 bases in between. CDR3 size: 15 residues. The germline CDR1 and CDR2 sequences are DFQATT and SNEGSKA (reference sequence). CDR3 in DNA: TGCAGTGCCGAGAGAGTAGACACCGGCGCCTACGAGCAGTACTTC. This gives the protein CSAERVDTGAYEQYF.

The gene calls are TRBV6-2 or TRBV6-3 and TRBJ2-7; D is possibly TRBD1 or TRBD2 (6 bases each). The CDR3 is 17 amino acids. Germline CDR1 MNHEY, CDR2 SVGEGT. V lost 8 bases and J 3 bases, leaving 26 bases between the germline ends. The CDR3 DNA reads TGTGCCAGCCTCTCCTACCCCGGGGGCGGGGATGACTACGAGCAGTACTTC. Translation: CASLSYPGGGDDYEQYF.

This sequence joins TRBV30 and TRBJ1-4; weak D call: TRBD1 (5 bases). The CDR3 has 15 amino acids. Germline V gene sequence: CDR1 GTSNPN, CDR2 SVGIG (reference sequence). The V and J ends lost 0 bases and 7 bases respectively, with 15 bases between them. In DNA form, the CDR3 reads TGTGCCTGGAGTGTAAGGCGAGGGGTTACTGAAAAACTGTTTTTT. Translated: CAWSVRRGVTEKLFF. Full variable domain (rest looked up from reference TRBV30 and TRBJ1-4): SQTIHQWPATLVQPVGSPLSLECTVEGTSNPNLYWYRQAAGRGLQLLFYSVGIGQISSEVPQNLSASRPQDRQFILSSKKLLLSDSGFYLCAWSVRRGVTEKLFFGSGTQLSVL.

This clonotype was found many times. The chain uses TRBV30 and TRBJ1-1; D call uncertain. The V and J ends lost 0 bases and 5 bases respectively, with 10 bases between them. The CDR3 is 13 residues long. The V gene's germline CDR1 is GTSNPN and CDR2 SVGIG (reference sequence). In DNA form, the CDR3 reads TGTGCCTGGAGTGTAATTGCCGGAACTGAAGCTTTCTTT. Translating gives CAWSVIAGTEAFF.

This clonotype was detected ten times or more. V is TRBV7-3 and J is TRBJ2-3, with 10 bases matching TRBD2. CDR3 size: 15 residues. V lost 2 bases, J lost 3 bases, and 2 bases stayed unmatched. Germline values: CDR1 SGHTA, CDR2 FQGTGA. The CDR3 DNA reads as TGTGCCAGCAGCTTAGAAGCGGGAGGGACAGATACGCAGTATTTT. This gives the protein CASSLEAGGTDTQYF. Combining the CDR3 with reference TRBV7-3 and TRBJ2-3 gives the whole variable domain GAGVSQTPSNKVTEKGKYVELRCDPISGHTALYWYRQSLGQGPEFLIYFQGTGAADDSGLPNDRFFAVRPEGSVSTLKIQRTERGDSAVYLCASSLEAGGTDTQYFGPGTRLTVL.

This clonotype was seen repeatedly, ten times or more. The chain links TRBV2 to TRBJ2-7, with 8 positions matching TRBD2. Germline trimming cut 2 bases from V and 6 bases from J; bases unmatched to any gene: 9. Looked up from germline, CDR1 is SNHLY and CDR2 is FYNNEI. The CDR3 has 15 amino acids. The CDR3 nucleotides read TGTGCCAGCAGTGAATGGGAGCGGGAGCCCGGCGAGCAGTACTTC. Translation: CASSEWEREPGEQYF.

V gene TRBV20-1 combines with J gene TRBJ2-1; D perhaps matches TRBD2 (6 bases). Between the trimmed V and J ends, which lost 6 bases and 2 bases, there was a span of 17 bases. Germline V gives CDR1 DFQATT, CDR2 SNEGSKA (reference sequence). This CDR3 has 15 residues. The CDR3 is CSAPNRDFPYNEQFF. CDR3 in DNA: TGCAGTGCACCTAACCGGGACTTCCCCTACAATGAGCAGTTCTTC.

In its sample, this clonotype was seen many times. The J gene is TRBJ1-2, the V gene TRBV7-9, with TRBD1 identical over 8 bases. Per germline, CDR1 SEHNR and CDR2 FQNEAQ (reference sequence). With V trimmed by 2 bases and J by 0 bases, 5 bases remained unmatched. The CDR3 is made up of 16 amino acids. The CDR3 sequence is CASSLILGQANYGYTF. In nucleotides, the CDR3 is TGTGCCAGCAGCTTAATTTTGGGACAGGCTAACTATGGCTACACCTTC.

This clonotype was seen more than once but under ten times. This rearrangement joins TRBV30 to TRBJ1-6; D is unclear. Trimming took off 0 bases at V and 9 bases at J, with 9 bases between the two ends. Germline assignment: CDR1 GTSNPN and CDR2 SVGIG (reference sequence). The CDR3 has 13 amino acids. CDR3 bases: TGTGCCTGGAGTGTACAAGGGCTTTCACCCCTCCACTTT. It is translated as CAWSVQGLSPLHF. Drawing the rest from reference TRBV30 and TRBJ1-6, the complete variable domain is SQTIHQWPATLVQPVGSPLSLECTVEGTSNPNLYWYRQAAGRGLQLLFYSVGIGQISSEVPQNLSASRPQDRQFILSSKKLLLSDSGFYLCAWSVQGLSPLHFGNGTRLTVT.

Concerning this clonotype: This may be a read error, as it is one base from a much larger clone. The chain recombines TRBV6-2 or TRBV6-3 with TRBJ2-1; D is unclear. CDR1 and CDR2 from the germline V gene are MNHEY and SVGEGT. Trimming removed 2 bases from V and 0 bases from J, with 8 bases in between. The CDR3 is made up of 15 amino acids. This CDR3 reads CASSYTGSSYNEQFF. As DNA, the CDR3 is TGTGCCAGCAGTTACACCGGCAGCTCCTACAATGAGCAGTTCTTC.

The chain has TRBV28 and TRBJ2-5; possibly TRBD2 for D (5 bases). Germline CDR1 and CDR2: MDHEN and SYDVKM. The germline V and J ends were trimmed by 6 bases and 6 bases, with 8 bases remaining between them. CDR3 length: 11 amino acids. CDR3 in DNA: TGTGCCAGCAGCCTAGCTCAGACCCAGTACTTC. Translation gives CASSLAQTQYF.

This clonotype was counted a few times. V gene TRBV11-2 combines with J gene TRBJ1-2; 12 nucleotides line up with TRBD1. CDR1 and CDR2 from the germline V gene are SGHAT and FQNNGV. This CDR3 is built from 19 residues. Trimming took 4 bases from V and 5 from J; bases not matched to a gene: 17. This CDR3 is CASSSLRDRGRTGVYGYTF. CDR3 DNA: TGTGCCAGCAGCTCACTCCGGGACAGGGGGCGGACTGGAGTATATGGCTACACCTTC. Full variable domain (rest looked up from reference TRBV11-2 and TRBJ1-2): EAGVAQSPRYKIIEKRQSVAFWCNPISGHATLYWYQQILGQGPKLLIQFQNNGVVDDSQLPKDRFSAERLKGVDSTLKIQPAKLEDSAVYLCASSSLRDRGRTGVYGYTFGSGTRLTVV.

This clonotype was seen many times. The rearrangement joins TRBV7-9 to TRBJ1-1; weak D call: TRBD1 (5 bases). Germline V gene sequence: CDR1 SEHNR, CDR2 FQNEAQ (reference sequence). CDR3 size: 14 residues. Trimming shortened V by 4 bases and J by 4 bases, and 13 bases separated the two germline ends. This chain's CDR3 is CASSWEGGGTEAFF. The CDR3 DNA reads TGTGCCAGCAGCTGGGAGGGCGGGGGCACTGAAGCTTTCTTT.

There are a few counts of this clonotype. This CDR3 reads CSARPPPRTSSYEQYF. For the CDR3, the DNA is TGCAGTGCTAGGCCCCCCCCCAGGACGAGCTCCTACGAGCAGTACTTC. The rearrangement uses TRBV20-1 and TRBJ2-7, with unresolved D. Germline V gene data show CDR1 as DFQATT and CDR2 as SNEGSKA (reference sequence). The V end was cut by 3 bases, the J end by 0 bases, with 18 bases between. CDR3 length: 16 amino acids.

Many counts were recorded for this clonotype. The CDR3 bases are TGCGCCAGCAGCCAAGAAGGAGGCAGAACCAATCAGCCCCAGCATTTT. It specifies CASSQEGGRTNQPQHF. This sequence joins TRBV4-1 and TRBJ1-5, with D hard to call. V lost 0 bases, J lost 3 bases, and 12 bases lay in between. CDR1 and CDR2 (germline): MGHRA, YSYEKL. The CDR3 contains 16 residues.

Comment on this clonotype: A much larger clone differs from this one at a single base, so this may be a read error. V and J are TRBV7-2 and TRBJ1-2; 10 nucleotides line up with TRBD1. Trimming removed 5 bases from V and 3 bases from J; junction bases left unmatched: 3. The CDR3 runs to 14 residues. Germline CDR1 SGHTA, CDR2 FQGNSA. This chain's CDR3 is CASSAGTGDYGYTF. In DNA form, the CDR3 reads TGTGCCAGCAGCGCCGGGACAGGGGACTATGGCTACACCTTC.

This clonotype was observed many times. The rearrangement links TRBV11-2 to TRBJ2-7; D possibly matches TRBD1 or TRBD2 (6 bases each). The CDR3 length is 13 residues. Germline CDR1 reads SGHAT; CDR2 reads FQNNGV. V was clipped by 8 bases and J by 2 bases, with 13 bases between them. The CDR3 loop reads CASGPGGTYEQYF. CDR3 sequence (DNA): TGTGCCAGCGGGCCCGGGGGCACCTACGAGCAGTACTTC. Supplemented by reference TRBV11-2 and TRBJ2-7, the full variable domain reads EAGVAQSPRYKIIEKRQSVAFWCNPISGHATLYWYQQILGQGPKLLIQFQNNGVVDDSQLPKDRFSAERLKGVDSTLKIQPAKLEDSAVYLCASGPGGTYEQYFGPGTRLTVT.

This clonotype was detected many times. J is TRBJ2-3 and V is TRBV28, with 9 positions matching TRBD2. The CDR3 is made up of 17 amino acids. CDR1 and CDR2 (germline): MDHEN, SYDVKM. Germline trimming cut 1 base from V and 6 bases from J; bases unmatched to any gene: 11. The CDR3 loop is CASSLFGPSGMRDTQYF. As DNA, the CDR3 is TGTGCCAGCAGTTTATTTGGGCCTAGCGGGATGAGGGATACGCAGTATTTT.

The table lists this clonotype with many counts. The genes are TRBV4-3 and TRBJ2-1; 10 bases map to TRBD2. Unmatched junction bases numbered 4, after V lost 1 base and J lost 7 bases. There are 15 residues in the CDR3. Germline CDR1 LGHNA, CDR2 YSLEER. The CDR3 nucleotides read TGCGCCAGCAGCCAAGGAATTAGCGGGAGGAATGAGCAGTTCTTC. Protein: CASSQGISGRNEQFF.

This clonotype was detected ten times or more. The rearrangement joins TRBV4-3 to TRBJ2-7, with 10 bases aligning to TRBD1. The junction had 1 base not matched to a gene; V was cut back by 0 bases and J by 2 bases. The length of the CDR3 is 15 residues. CDR1 is LGHNA and CDR2 is YSLEER in the germline V gene. The CDR3 reads CASSQEDRGPYEQYF. CDR3 coding DNA: TGCGCCAGCAGCCAAGAAGACAGGGGGCCCTACGAGCAGTACTTC.

The sample holds many counts of this clonotype. The gene calls are TRBV18 and TRBJ1-2, with D perhaps TRBD1 (5 bases). The V gene lost 0 bases and the J gene lost 7 bases, with 15 bases spanning the gap. Germline V gene sequence: CDR1 KGHSH, CDR2 LQKENI. This CDR3 is 15 amino acids long. The CDR3 nucleotides read TGTGCCAGCTCACCACCGCAAAGGGGTATTGGTGGCTACACCTTC. Protein sequence: CASSPPQRGIGGYTF.

This clonotype was recorded a few times. The gene calls are TRBV20-1 and TRBJ2-7; 8 bases map to TRBD2. Germline V gene lookup returns CDR1 DFQATT and CDR2 SNEGSKA (reference sequence). V lost 3 bases to trimming and J lost 0 bases; unmatched junction nucleotides: 13. The CDR3 has 17 amino acids. The CDR3 DNA is TGCAGTGCTAGGACTCCCTGGGGTAGCGGGAACTCCTACGAGCAGTACTTC. Encoded protein: CSARTPWGSGNSYEQYF.

This clonotype was seen at least ten times. V gene TRBV6-1 combines with J gene TRBJ2-1; the match to TRBD2 covers 9 bases. Germline CDR1 and CDR2: MNHNS and SASEGT. The trim removed 6 bases at V and 7 bases at J, leaving 13 bases unmatched. CDR3 size: 16 residues. CDR3 nucleotides: TGTGCCAGCAGGCGGACCGGGACTAGCTATATGAATGAGCAGTTCTTC. Its translation is CASRRTGTSYMNEQFF.

The chain couples TRBV14 to TRBJ2-3, with D hard to call. With 4 bases removed from V and 1 base from J, the gap between germline ends came to 12 bases. Germline V gives CDR1 SGHDN, CDR2 FVKESK. The CDR3 has 15 residues. The CDR3: CASSREAQGTDTQYF. The CDR3 bases are TGTGCCAGCAGCCGGGAAGCGCAGGGCACAGATACGCAGTATTTT.

At least ten counts were recorded for this clonotype. V usage is TRBV5-6 and J usage is TRBJ2-3; TRBD2 agrees at 11 bases. This CDR3 spans 16 amino acids. The germline CDR1 and CDR2 sequences are SGHDT and YYEEEE. J was trimmed by 4 bases and V by 5 bases; bases with no gene match: 9. CDR3 loop: CASSPGLAEKADTQYF. DNA for the CDR3: TGTGCCAGCAGTCCGGGACTAGCGGAGAAGGCAGATACGCAGTATTTT. The full variable domain, with the rest looked up from reference TRBV5-6 and TRBJ2-3, is DAGVTQSPTHLIKTRGQQVTLRCSPKSGHDTVSWYQQALGQGPQFIFQYYEEEERQRGNFPDRFSGHQFPNYSSELNVNALLLGDSALYLCASSPGLAEKADTQYFGPGTRLTVL.

This clonotype was seen at least ten times. The chain employs TRBV18 and TRBJ1-2, with TRBD1 matching over 7 bases. CDR1 is KGHSH and CDR2 is LQKENI in the germline V gene. V lost 5 bases and J lost 6; bases outside the gene matches: 9. There are 14 residues in the CDR3. CDR3 in DNA: TGTGCCAGCTCAGCCAACAGGGGAGGTCATGGCTACACCTTC. Translated: CASSANRGGHGYTF. The full variable domain, rest sourced from reference TRBV18 and TRBJ1-2, is NAGVMQNPRHLVRRRGQEARLRCSPMKGHSHVYWYRQLPEEGLKFMVYLQKENIIDESGMPKERFSAEFPKEGPSILRIQQVVRGDSAAYFCASSANRGGHGYTFGSGTRLTVV.

This clonotype was seen repeatedly, ten times or more. The chain recombines TRBV2 with TRBJ2-5, with D tentatively TRBD1 (5 bases). V lost 8 bases and J 3 bases, leaving 13 bases between the germline ends. This CDR3 comprises 13 residues. Germline V CDR1 and CDR2: SNHLY, FYNNEI. CDR3 nucleotides: TGTGCCAGCTGCAGGGTGACTGAAGAGACCCAGTACTTC. Its translation is CASCRVTEETQYF.

This clonotype was detected many times. CDR3 coding DNA: TGTGCCAGTAGTAACCCGGGACAGGGCTACGAGCAGTACTTC. Translation: CASSNPGQGYEQYF. The rearrangement uses TRBV19 and TRBJ2-7; 9 bases line up with TRBD1. The germline V gene encodes CDR1 LNHDA and CDR2 SQIVND (reference sequence). The CDR3 is 14 residues long. After removal of 4 bases from V and 3 bases from J, the junction contained 4 bases not matched to a gene.

This clonotype was found a few times. V and J are TRBV5-6 and TRBJ2-2, with 7 bases identical to TRBD2. Germline loops: CDR1 SGHDT, CDR2 YYEEEE. V was clipped by 4 bases and J by 2 bases; unmatched bases: 11. This CDR3 has 17 residues. The CDR3 is CASSPPWPSGNTGELFF. In DNA, the CDR3 is TGTGCCAGCAGCCCACCCTGGCCTAGCGGAAACACCGGGGAGCTGTTTTTT.

The chain carries TRBV20-1 and TRBJ2-2; 10 positions agree with TRBD1. The CDR3 is 14 amino acids. The ends lost 5 bases at V and 6 bases at J; junction bases unmatched: 6. Germline V gives CDR1 DFQATT, CDR2 SNEGSKA (reference sequence). The CDR3 sequence is CSASGTGVAGELFF. In DNA, the CDR3 is TGCAGTGCTTCCGGGACAGGGGTCGCCGGGGAGCTGTTTTTT.

This clonotype appeared many times. This sequence joins TRBV5-1 and TRBJ2-1; 14 nucleotides match TRBD2. V shed 0 bases and J 4 bases; nucleotides not matched to a gene: 9. Germline V gene data show CDR1 as SGHRS and CDR2 as YFSETQ. The CDR3 is 19 residues long. The CDR3 region has the DNA TGCGCCAGCAGCTTGGATCATGGGACTAGCGGGAGATCGTACAATGAGCAGTTCTTC. It yields the protein CASSLDHGTSGRSYNEQFF.